This T cell receptor (beta chain) was captured in a study of T cell clonotyping in hematopoietic cell transplantation. TCRdb's copy holds only in-frame clones and misses some; the assay was immunoSEQ multiplex PCR. The sample lists about 15,000 clones, about 90% occurring once. Only a few counts were recorded for this clone. Its target is not known. The CDR3 is 15 amino acids. Germline trimming cut 1 base from V and 10 bases from J; bases unmatched to any gene: 13. From germline, CDR1 is SGHTA and CDR2 FQGNSA. Study-level points and caveats: After transplant, recipient diversity fell while pathologically expanded clonotypes grew through day 180. Higher Inverse Simpson Index values in graft donor and pretransplant recipient predicted broader posttransplant TCR diversity.

The sample comprised peripheral blood mononuclear cells. The chain recombines TRBV7-2 with TRBJ2-7; TRBD1 aligns across 7 bases. The clonotype was recovered from a man aged 50-60 years in good health. Some clones in this sample may be carry-over from other donors' samples. The CDR3: CASSLVGGSPASQYF. Here the CDR3 DNA reads TGTGCCAGCAGCTTAGTAGGGGGCAGTCCTGCTAGTCAGTACTTC.